This TCR beta chain was sequenced for a study of a mutant IDH1 vaccine in newly diagnosed glioma. As for this clone: The antigen is unknown.

Sample time point: week 23, last vaccination. All doses held 300 ug of mutant IDH1 20-mer peptide, with topical imiquimod. Data came from immunoSEQ multiplex PCR; TCRdb stores just in-frame clones and leaves some out. Here the sample spans about 38,000 clones, roughly 79% being singletons. Source: PBMCs, taken from a glioma patient whose treatment included an IDH1 peptide vaccine. The TCR originated in a man aged 35 to 55 with glioma.

DNA for the CDR3: TGTGCCAGCAGCCCTCGGGGGGACACTGAAGCTTTCTTT. Protein: CASSPRGDTEAFF. The rearrangement uses TRBV7-9 and TRBJ1-1; D is possibly TRBD1 (5 bases). Germline V gene data show CDR1 as SEHNR and CDR2 as FQNEAQ (reference sequence). The CDR3 has 13 amino acids. The germline V and J ends were trimmed by 5 bases and 3 bases, with 10 bases remaining between them.